The 20 T cell receptor beta chains listed next were all sequenced from one sample in a study of blood T cell repertoires in COVID-19. Sequencing used immunoSEQ multiplex PCR; TCRdb keeps in-frame clones, though not all of them. The sample yields some 300,000 clones, about nine tenths seen once. Material for sequencing was peripheral blood. These receptors were obtained from a woman aged 25 to 39 who had recovered from COVID-19.

The sample holds a few counts of this clone. The gene calls are TRBV6-6 and TRBJ1-3; unclear D gene. V shed 0 bases and J shed 3 bases, with 9 bases lying between them. The CDR3 runs to 15 residues. CDR1 and CDR2 (germline): MNHNY, SVGAGI (reference sequence). The CDR3 loop is CASSYSDYNGNTIYF. CDR3 in DNA: TGTGCCAGCAGTTACTCGGACTACAATGGAAACACCATATATTTT.

The V call is TRBV3-1 (or the pseudogene TRBV3-2), the J call TRBJ2-2; D unresolved. The germline V and J ends were trimmed by 1 base and 3 bases, with 9 bases remaining between them. This CDR3 spans 15 amino acids. Germline CDR1 reads LGHDT; CDR2 reads YNNKEL (reference sequence). The CDR3 loop is CASSQGPPYTGELFF. CDR3 bases: TGTGCCAGCAGCCAAGGGCCCCCTTACACCGGGGAGCTGTTTTTT.

The sample holds one count of this clone. The J gene is TRBJ1-1, the V gene TRBV7-8; the D is unclear. The V end was cut by 8 bases, the J end by 4 bases, with 17 bases between. Germline values: CDR1 SGHVS, CDR2 FQNEAQ. This CDR3 has 14 amino acids. The CDR3 bases are TGTGCCAGCTCCCACGGACTGGAGAGCACTGAAGCTTTCTTT. Translated, it gives CASSHGLESTEAFF.

This chain connects TRBV18 to TRBJ1-1, with TRBD1 as a possible D gene (6 bases). This CDR3 spans 15 amino acids. V was pared by 6 bases and J by 3 bases, with 17 bases between. Germline CDR1 is KGHSH and CDR2 is LQKENI. The CDR3 DNA follows: TGTGCCAGCTCGGCGCGACAGGAAGAGTACACTGAAGCTTTCTTT. This encodes CASSARQEEYTEAFF.

The chain carries TRBV6-6 and TRBJ1-2; 9 positions agree with TRBD1. There are 16 residues in the CDR3. Germline V gene lookup returns CDR1 MNHNY and CDR2 SVGAGI (reference sequence). Germline trimming cut 6 bases from V and 4 bases from J; bases unmatched to any gene: 12. DNA for the CDR3: TGTGCCAGCAGGGACAGGGGAAATAGAGAGGGCTATGGCTACACCTTC. Its protein is CASRDRGNREGYGYTF.

The chain links TRBV23-1 to TRBJ2-5; D possibly corresponds to TRBD1 (6 bases). TRBV23-1 is assigned to the ORF class and has an uncertain function. Deletions cut 2 bases from V and 2 bases from J, with 18 bases between. The length of the CDR3 is 17 residues. CDR3: CASSQIIPNREQETQYF. For the CDR3, the DNA is TGCGCCAGCAGTCAAATCATACCCAACAGGGAGCAAGAGACCCAGTACTTC.

The chain has TRBV6-2 or TRBV6-3 and TRBJ2-1; 9 nucleotides align to TRBD2. Per germline, CDR1 MNHEY and CDR2 SVGEGT. CDR3 length equals 17 residues. V lost 0 bases and J lost 8; bases outside the gene matches: 11. The CDR3 loop is CASSYSTGTSLTDEQFF. In DNA form, the CDR3 reads TGTGCCAGCAGTTACTCGACAGGGACTAGCTTAACCGATGAGCAGTTCTTC.

The J gene is TRBJ2-7, the V gene TRBV5-1, with D possibly TRBD1 on 6 matching bases. This CDR3 is 13 amino acids long. Looked up from germline, CDR1 is SGHRS and CDR2 is YFSETQ. V shed 4 bases and J shed 5 bases, with 13 bases lying between them. CDR3 DNA sequence: TGCGCCAGCAGCCCAGGGACAAGGCACGAGCAGTACTTC. Translating it yields CASSPGTRHEQYF. The variable domain in full, with the rest retrieved from reference TRBV5-1 and TRBJ2-7, is KAGVTQTPRYLIKTRGQQVTLSCSPISGHRSVSWYQQTPGQGLQFLFEYFSETQRNKGNFPGRFSGRQFSNSRSEMNVSTLELGDSALYLCASSPGTRHEQYFGPGTRLTVT.

This chain connects TRBV6-5 to TRBJ1-3; possible D gene TRBD1, 5 bases. The CDR3 is 14 residues long. Germline lookup yields CDR1 MNHEY and CDR2 SVGAGI. Trimming stripped 10 bases from V and 0 bases from J, with 13 bases between. The DNA for the CDR3 is TGTGCCACCCGCAGGGTCCTCTCTGGAAACACCATATATTTT. Its translation: CATRRVLSGNTIYF.

This chain joins TRBV7-2 and TRBJ2-2, with a possible D match to TRBD2 (6 bases). Germline CDR1 is SGHTA and CDR2 is FQGNSA. V dropped 5 bases and J dropped 5 bases, with 12 bases sitting between them. The CDR3 has 14 residues. The CDR3 reads CASSPWGRTGELFF. The CDR3 DNA sequence: TGTGCCAGCAGCCCCTGGGGGAGGACCGGGGAGCTGTTTTTT.

This chain joins TRBV12-5 and TRBJ1-4; D gene ambiguous. V lost 7 bases, J lost 6 bases, and 18 bases lay in between. The CDR3 consists of 15 residues. CDR1 is LGHNT, CDR2 FRNRAP, per germline. CDR3: CASANFGRGHEKLFF. In DNA form, the CDR3 reads TGTGCTAGTGCCAATTTCGGGAGAGGGCATGAAAAACTGTTTTTT.

The J gene is TRBJ1-5, the V gene TRBV5-1; 7 nucleotides line up with TRBD1. V lost 5 bases, J lost 4 bases, and 9 bases stayed unmatched. Germline lookup yields CDR1 SGHRS and CDR2 YFSETQ. The length of the CDR3 is 15 residues. Here the CDR3 reads CASSEGTAINQPQHF. CDR3 DNA: TGCGCCAGCAGTGAAGGGACAGCAATAAATCAGCCCCAGCATTTT.

The gene calls are TRBV29-1 and TRBJ1-2; 8 nucleotides line up with TRBD1. From germline, CDR1 is SQVTM and CDR2 ANQGSEA. Losses at the gene ends were 4 bases for V and 4 bases for J; bases not matched to a gene: 8. The CDR3 runs 14 residues. For the CDR3, the DNA is TGCAGCGTTGGGTCTGGGACAGGAGGCTATGGCTACACCTTC. It specifies CSVGSGTGGYGYTF.

This clone was observed a handful of times. This chain joins TRBV9 and TRBJ1-6; 7 bases match TRBD1. This CDR3 is built from 15 residues. Unmatched junction bases numbered 6, after V lost 3 bases and J lost 6 bases. Germline V lookup: CDR1 SGDLS, CDR2 YYNGEE. The CDR3 protein is CASSAPGQSNSPLHF. The CDR3 DNA is TGTGCCAGCAGCGCACCGGGACAGTCTAATTCACCCCTCCACTTT.

CDR3 coding DNA: TGTGCCACCAGTGTCCCCAACGGAGGTGCGCAGTATTTT. Translation: CATSVPNGGAQYF. V and J are TRBV24-1 and TRBJ2-3; D perhaps matches TRBD2 (5 bases). The V end lost 5 bases, the J end lost 10 bases, and 15 bases lay between the germline ends. The germline gives CDR1 KGHDR, CDR2 SFDVKD. This CDR3 has 13 amino acids.

This clone was observed a handful of times. V and J are TRBV28 and TRBJ2-2; D is unclear. With 9 bases removed from V and 3 bases from J, the gap between germline ends came to 17 bases. Germline CDR1 MDHEN, CDR2 SYDVKM. There are 15 residues in the CDR3. The CDR3 loop is CASSRPLRDTGELFF. Here the CDR3 DNA reads TGTGCCAGTAGCCGACCCCTTCGCGACACCGGGGAGCTGTTTTTT.

The V call is TRBV14, the J call TRBJ1-2, with 9 bases matching TRBD1. CDR3 length: 15 amino acids. Germline V gene sequence: CDR1 SGHDN, CDR2 FVKESK. Germline trimming cut 0 bases from V and 6 bases from J; bases unmatched to any gene: 5. The CDR3 DNA sequence: TGTGCCAGCAGCCAAGATGTAAGGACAGGGGATGGCTACACCTTC. As protein: CASSQDVRTGDGYTF.

This chain uses TRBV9 with TRBJ2-3, with TRBD2 matching 11 bases. The CDR3 loop spans 19 amino acids. CDR1 and CDR2 (germline): SGDLS, YYNGEE. Unmatched junction bases numbered 13, after V lost 4 bases and J lost 0 bases. The CDR3 is CASSPRLAGKDQSTDTQYF. In nucleotides, the CDR3 is TGTGCCAGCAGCCCCCGACTAGCGGGGAAGGATCAAAGCACAGATACGCAGTATTTT.

The chain joins TRBV7-2 to TRBJ1-2, with TRBD1 matching 8 bases. V gave up 5 bases and J gave up 8 bases; unmatched junction bases: 13. CDR1 and CDR2 from the germline V gene are SGHTA and FQGNSA. CDR3 length: 15 amino acids. CDR3 coding DNA: TGTGCCAGCAGCCAATTACAGGGGGGAGGGGACGGCTACACCTTC. Amino acid sequence: CASSQLQGGGDGYTF.

The chain links TRBV3-1 (or the pseudogene TRBV3-2) to TRBJ1-6, with 7 nucleotides matching TRBD1. The junction had 3 bases not matched to a gene; V was cut back by 3 bases and J by 7 bases. Germline V gene sequence: CDR1 LGHDT, CDR2 YNNKEL (reference sequence). The CDR3 is 14 amino acids. The CDR3 sequence is CASSHQGQNSPLHF. The CDR3 nucleotides are TGTGCCAGCAGCCACCAGGGACAGAATTCACCCCTCCACTTT.